The rows below give T cell receptor beta chains drawn from one sample of a study of cytomegalovirus exposure and HLA in healthy donors. The data were produced by immunoSEQ multiplex PCR, yet TCRdb's version contains in-frame clones alone and is incomplete. The sample yields about 130,000 clones, roughly 90% seen once. Specimen: PBMCs. Receptors originate from a young woman in good health and CMV-seronegative. CDR3s include the opening cysteine and the closing phenylalanine or tryptophan. D genes are given only for firm matches. The size entry is marked missing in some rows and otherwise reads once, few, many or a size class.

DNA: TGTGCCAGCAGCGCCGAGGCAGGGGGATACGAGCAGTACTTC
CDR3: CASSAEAGGYEQYF
J: TRBJ2-7
size: .
V: TRBV27
D: TRBD1

DNA: TGTGCCACCCGACAGGGCCTCACAGATACGCAGTATTTT
CDR3: CATRQGLTDTQYF
J: TRBJ2-3
size: .
V: TRBV5-4
D: TRBD1

DNA: TGTGCCAGCAGCTTAGAACTTAGCGGGAGGCTACGCTCCTACAATGAGCAGTTCTTC
CDR3: CASSLELSGRLRSYNEQFF
J: TRBJ2-1
size: .
V: TRBV11-3
D: TRBD2

DNA: TGTGCCAGCAGCCAACTAGCGGAGAACACCGGGGAGCTGTTTTTT
CDR3: CASSQLAENTGELFF
J: TRBJ2-2
size: .
V: TRBV7-6
D: TRBD2

DNA: TGTGCTAGTGGGGGGGACTGGATTTACGAGCAGTACTTC
CDR3: CASGGDWIYEQYF
J: TRBJ2-7
size: .
V: TRBV12-5
D: .

DNA: TGTGCCAGCAGTCTCCCCGAAGGGGGCGATAAAAGCAATCAGCCCCAGCATTTT
CDR3: CASSLPEGGDKSNQPQHF
J: TRBJ1-5
size: .
V: TRBV28
D: TRBD1

DNA: TGTGCTAGTGGTTTGGGCCAGGTATCTAATGAAAAACTGTTTTTT
CDR3: CASGLGQVSNEKLFF
J: TRBJ1-4
size: .
V: TRBV12-5
D: .

DNA: TGTGCCAGCAGCGTGGGTTCCGGGACACCATCCTACGAGCAGTACTTC
CDR3: CASSVGSGTPSYEQYF
J: TRBJ2-7
size: once
V: TRBV9
D: .

DNA: TGCGCCAGCAGCTTGGAACGGGTCACTGAAGCTTTCTTT
CDR3: CASSLERVTEAFF
J: TRBJ1-1
size: .
V: TRBV5-1
D: .

DNA: TGTGCCAGCAGCTTTAGGGCGGGAGCGGGTGGCTACACCTTC
CDR3: CASSFRAGAGGYTF
J: TRBJ1-2
size: .
V: TRBV11-3
D: .

DNA: TGTGCCAGCAGCCGGGATAGCGGGAACACCGGGGAGCTGTTTTTT
CDR3: CASSRDSGNTGELFF
J: TRBJ2-2
size: .
V: TRBV5-6
D: .

DNA: TGTGCCAGTACCCCGAGGGGGGGTACTAGCGGGACCGCCGAGCAGTTCTTC
CDR3: CASTPRGGTSGTAEQFF
J: TRBJ2-1
size: .
V: TRBV19
D: TRBD2

DNA: TGTGCCAGCAGCTTCGAATGGGGCGACGAGCAGTACTTC
CDR3: CASSFEWGDEQYF
J: TRBJ2-7
size: .
V: TRBV7-3
D: .

DNA: TGTGCCAGCAGTAACCGACTAGTCCATGAGCAGTTCTTC
CDR3: CASSNRLVHEQFF
J: TRBJ2-1
size: .
V: TRBV28
D: .

DNA: TGTGCCAGTAGTATTCTCGCGGCTACCACCGGGGAGCTGTTTTTT
CDR3: CASSILAATTGELFF
J: TRBJ2-2
size: once
V: TRBV19
D: .

DNA: TGTGCCAGCAGCCCGACTCAACCCTGGGGGGATTCCTACGAGCAGTACTTC
CDR3: CASSPTQPWGDSYEQYF
J: TRBJ2-7
size: once
V: TRBV11-3
D: .

DNA: TGCGCCAGCAGCTTGGGGGACAGCTCGGGCAATGAGCAGTTCTTC
CDR3: CASSLGDSSGNEQFF
J: TRBJ2-1
size: .
V: TRBV5-1
D: TRBD1

DNA: TGTGCCAGCAGTTTACAGGCAACTAACTATGGCTACACCTTC
CDR3: CASSLQATNYGYTF
J: TRBJ1-2
size: .
V: TRBV27
D: .

DNA: TGCGCCAGCAGCTTGGGCCAGGGGGCAGGCACCGGGGAGCTGTTTTTT
CDR3: CASSLGQGAGTGELFF
J: TRBJ2-2
size: .
V: TRBV5-1
D: TRBD1

DNA: TGTGCCAGCAGTGAATTAAGGGGCACTAGCGGGAGAGACAATGAGCAGTTCTTC
CDR3: CASSELRGTSGRDNEQFF
J: TRBJ2-1
size: .
V: TRBV2
D: TRBD2

DNA: TGTGCCAGCAGTGAGCGAGGTGGAGTGGATGAAGCTTTCTTT
CDR3: CASSERGGVDEAFF
J: TRBJ1-1
size: .
V: TRBV2
D: .

DNA: TGTGCCAGAATAAAGCGGGAGGTAAGTAGGAACACCGGGGAGCTGTTTTTT
CDR3: CARIKREVSRNTGELFF
J: TRBJ2-2
size: .
V: TRBV2
D: TRBD2

DNA: TGTGCCAGAAGCTTCGTCAAGGGGGTGCAGCGGGAGCAGTACTTC
CDR3: CARSFVKGVQREQYF
J: TRBJ2-7
size: .
V: TRBV5-3
D: .

DNA: TGTGCCAGTAGGGCGGGAGCCGGGGAGCAGTACTTC
CDR3: CASRAGAGEQYF
J: TRBJ2-7
size: once
V: TRBV19
D: TRBD2

DNA: TGTGCCAGCAGTTTAACATTTCGCGGGAGGAGGGAGACCCAGTACTTC
CDR3: CASSLTFRGRRETQYF
J: TRBJ2-5
size: .
V: TRBV27
D: TRBD2

DNA: TGTGCCAGTAGTATAGAAACAGGGCTTGACTATGGCTACACCTTC
CDR3: CASSIETGLDYGYTF
J: TRBJ1-2
size: .
V: TRBV19
D: .

DNA: TGTGCCAGCTCACCATTTCGCCAAGAGACCCAGTACTTC
CDR3: CASSPFRQETQYF
J: TRBJ2-5
size: .
V: TRBV18
D: .

DNA: TGTGCCAGCAGCTTAAGCGGAGGCCAGGGGGACTATGGCTACACCTTC
CDR3: CASSLSGGQGDYGYTF
J: TRBJ1-2
size: .
V: TRBV7-9
D: TRBD1

DNA: TGTGCCAGCAGCGTAGGTCTTGGCGGGAGCGGGGAAGAGACCCAGTACTTC
CDR3: CASSVGLGGSGEETQYF
J: TRBJ2-5
size: once
V: TRBV9
D: TRBD2

DNA: TGTGCCAGCAGCTCAGACGGGACAGACGGCACCGGGGAGCTGTTTTTT
CDR3: CASSSDGTDGTGELFF
J: TRBJ2-2
size: .
V: TRBV7-8
D: TRBD1

DNA: TGTGCCATCAGTGGCGAGGTCAGCACAGATACGCAGTATTTT
CDR3: CAISGEVSTDTQYF
J: TRBJ2-3
size: .
V: TRBV10-3
D: .

DNA: TGTGCCAGCAGTCTAGGGGCAGGAGAGACCCAGTACTTC
CDR3: CASSLGAGETQYF
J: TRBJ2-5
size: .
V: TRBV25-1
D: .

DNA: TGTGCCAGCGGTCCGGGTTACTATGGCTACACCTTC
CDR3: CASGPGYYGYTF
J: TRBJ1-2
size: .
V: TRBV28
D: .

DNA: TGTGCCAGCAGACACGAGCGGGAGTCCTACGAGCAGTACTTC
CDR3: CASRHERESYEQYF
J: TRBJ2-7
size: .
V: TRBV6-5
D: TRBD2

DNA: TGCAGCGCCCAACAGAAACCCTACGAGCAGTACTTC
CDR3: CSAQQKPYEQYF
J: TRBJ2-7
size: .
V: TRBV29-1
D: .

DNA: TGTGCCAGCCTGGTTCAGACTAACTATGGCTACACCTTC
CDR3: CASLVQTNYGYTF
J: TRBJ1-2
size: .
V: TRBV2
D: .

DNA: TGCGCCAGCAGTGATCTGGAGACCTCCTACGAGCAGTACTTC
CDR3: CASSDLETSYEQYF
J: TRBJ2-7
size: .
V: TRBV10-1
D: .

DNA: TGCGCCAGCAGCCACCCCTCGAGCGGGGACTACGAGCAGTACTTC
CDR3: CASSHPSSGDYEQYF
J: TRBJ2-7
size: .
V: TRBV4-1
D: TRBD2

DNA: TGCGCCAGCAGCCTTTCCGGGACTCTACAAGAGACCCAGTACTTC
CDR3: CASSLSGTLQETQYF
J: TRBJ2-5
size: .
V: TRBV5-1
D: .

DNA: TGTGCCAGCAGTTTTCAGCAGGATCAGCCCCAGCATTTT
CDR3: CASSFQQDQPQHF
J: TRBJ1-5
size: once
V: TRBV27
D: .

DNA: TGTGCCAGCAGCTTCTCAGCGACAGAGACCCAGTACTTC
CDR3: CASSFSATETQYF
J: TRBJ2-5
size: .
V: TRBV7-3
D: .

DNA: TGCGCCAGCAGCTTGACAGGGATATGCCCAGATACGCAGTATTTT
CDR3: CASSLTGICPDTQYF
J: TRBJ2-3
size: .
V: TRBV5-1
D: .

DNA: TGTGCCAGCAGCTTAGACGCAGGTAGCGAGCAGTACTTC
CDR3: CASSLDAGSEQYF
J: TRBJ2-7
size: .
V: TRBV11-2
D: .

DNA: TGTGCCAGTAGTATAGGTCGGGGGGTCCAAGAGACCCAGTACTTC
CDR3: CASSIGRGVQETQYF
J: TRBJ2-5
size: .
V: TRBV19
D: TRBD2

DNA: TGTGCCAGCAGCCCCGGGACTATCGAGCAGTACTTC
CDR3: CASSPGTIEQYF
J: TRBJ2-7
size: .
V: TRBV5-4
D: TRBD2

DNA: TGTGCCAGCAGTGATCCGGGAAGGGCCACAGATACGCAGTATTTT
CDR3: CASSDPGRATDTQYF
J: TRBJ2-3
size: .
V: TRBV6-1
D: .

DNA: TGTGCCAGCAGCCCGAATCCGGGGAACTACGAGCAGTACTTC
CDR3: CASSPNPGNYEQYF
J: TRBJ2-7
size: once
V: TRBV7-3
D: .

DNA: TGTGCCAGCAGCGGGGACAGGGACTACGAGCAGTACTTC
CDR3: CASSGDRDYEQYF
J: TRBJ2-7
size: .
V: TRBV2
D: TRBD1

DNA: TGTGCCAGCTGGACTAGCGGCACGAACACCGGGGAGCTGTTTTTT
CDR3: CASWTSGTNTGELFF
J: TRBJ2-2
size: .
V: TRBV28
D: TRBD2

DNA: TGTGCCATCGGGGGGGGACCACACTACGAGCAGTACTTC
CDR3: CAIGGGPHYEQYF
J: TRBJ2-7
size: .
V: TRBV21-1
D: .

DNA: TGTGCCAGCAGCTTCGAGGGGGTGGGCACTGAAGCTTTCTTT
CDR3: CASSFEGVGTEAFF
J: TRBJ1-1
size: .
V: TRBV7-9
D: .

DNA: TGTGCCAGCAGAATACAGGGCGGCGAGCAGTACTTC
CDR3: CASRIQGGEQYF
J: TRBJ2-7
size: .
V: TRBV27
D: .

DNA: TGTGCCAGCAGTCGGACAGCTTACAATGAGCAGTTCTTC
CDR3: CASSRTAYNEQFF
J: TRBJ2-1
size: once
V: TRBV28
D: .

DNA: TGTGCCAGCAGCGTAGACCCGAGCGACCCGTCACGAGGCTATGGCTACACCTTC
CDR3: CASSVDPSDPSRGYGYTF
J: TRBJ1-2
size: .
V: TRBV9
D: .